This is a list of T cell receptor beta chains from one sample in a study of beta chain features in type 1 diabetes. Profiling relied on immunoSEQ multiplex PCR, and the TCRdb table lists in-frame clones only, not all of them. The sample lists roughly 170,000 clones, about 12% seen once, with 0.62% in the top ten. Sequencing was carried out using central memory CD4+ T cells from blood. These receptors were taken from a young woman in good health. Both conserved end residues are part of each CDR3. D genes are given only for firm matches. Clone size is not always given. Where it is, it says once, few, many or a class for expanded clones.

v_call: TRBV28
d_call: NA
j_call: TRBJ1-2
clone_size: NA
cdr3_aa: CASSPGGTNYGYTF
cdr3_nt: TGTGCCAGCAGCCCCGGGGGTACTAACTATGGCTACACCTTC

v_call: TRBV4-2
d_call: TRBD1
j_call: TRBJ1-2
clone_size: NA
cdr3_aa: CASSLGIRTGGHGYTF
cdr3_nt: TGTGCCAGCAGCCTAGGAATTAGGACAGGGGGCCATGGCTACACCTTC

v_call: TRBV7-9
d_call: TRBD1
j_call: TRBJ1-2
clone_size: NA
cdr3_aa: CASSLGQGAMGGYTF
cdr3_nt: TGTGCCAGCAGTCTCGGACAGGGGGCGATGGGTGGCTACACCTTC

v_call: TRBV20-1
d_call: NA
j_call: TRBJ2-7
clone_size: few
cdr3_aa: CSPAGDYEQYF
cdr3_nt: TGCAGTCCCGCGGGTGACTACGAGCAGTACTTC

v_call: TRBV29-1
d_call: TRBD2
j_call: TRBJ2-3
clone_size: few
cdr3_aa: CSVEDVLGAGADTQYF
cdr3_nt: TGCAGCGTTGAAGATGTCCTTGGAGCGGGGGCAGATACGCAGTATTTT

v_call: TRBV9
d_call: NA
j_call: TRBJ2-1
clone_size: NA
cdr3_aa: CASSPPHGGYSYNEQFF
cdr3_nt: TGTGCCAGCAGCCCCCCTCACGGCGGGTACTCCTACAATGAGCAGTTCTTC

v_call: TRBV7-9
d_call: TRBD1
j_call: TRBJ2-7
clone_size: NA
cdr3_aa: CAALRDRESYEQYF
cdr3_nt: TGTGCCGCACTGAGGGACAGGGAATCCTACGAGCAGTACTTC

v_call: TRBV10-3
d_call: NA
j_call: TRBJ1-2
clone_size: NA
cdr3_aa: CAISEGEGEGYTF
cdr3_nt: TGTGCCATCAGTGAGGGAGAGGGGGAGGGCTACACCTTC

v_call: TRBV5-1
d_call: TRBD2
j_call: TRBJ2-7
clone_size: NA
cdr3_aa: CASSLGLPGLATYYEQYF
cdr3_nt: TGCGCCAGCAGCTTGGGTCTACCGGGACTAGCGACGTACTACGAGCAGTACTTC

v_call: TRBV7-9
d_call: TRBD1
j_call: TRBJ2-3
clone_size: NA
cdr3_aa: CASSTRTGGDTQYF
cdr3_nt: TGTGCCAGCAGCACCCGGACAGGGGGCGATACGCAGTATTTT

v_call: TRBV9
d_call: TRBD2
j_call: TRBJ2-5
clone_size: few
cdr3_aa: CASSVISGSNMETQYF
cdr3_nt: TGTGCCAGCAGCGTAATCAGCGGGAGTAACATGGAGACCCAGTACTTC

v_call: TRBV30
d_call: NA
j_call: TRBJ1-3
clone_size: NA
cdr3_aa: CAWSVQGHTIYF
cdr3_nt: TGTGCCTGGAGTGTTCAGGGGCACACCATATATTTT

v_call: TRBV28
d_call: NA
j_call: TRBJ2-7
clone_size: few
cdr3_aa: CASRARGIPPYEQYF
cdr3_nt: TGTGCCAGCAGAGCCCGGGGGATCCCCCCTTACGAGCAGTACTTC

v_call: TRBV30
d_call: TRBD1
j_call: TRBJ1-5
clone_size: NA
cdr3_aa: CAWSPGDRASGQHF
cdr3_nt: TGTGCCTGGAGTCCCGGGGACAGGGCCTCGGGCCAGCATTTT

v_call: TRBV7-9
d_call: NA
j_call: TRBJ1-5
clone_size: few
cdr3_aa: CASSLAGTGANQPQHF
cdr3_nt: TGTGCCAGCAGCTTAGCAGGAACTGGAGCCAATCAGCCCCAGCATTTT

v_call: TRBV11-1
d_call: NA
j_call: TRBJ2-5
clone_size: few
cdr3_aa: CASSLRLQETQYF
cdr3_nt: TGTGCCAGCAGCTTGAGACTTCAAGAGACCCAGTACTTC

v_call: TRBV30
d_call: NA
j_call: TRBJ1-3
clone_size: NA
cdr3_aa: CAWSSGAGNTIYF
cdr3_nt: TGTGCCTGGAGCTCAGGGGCTGGAAACACCATATATTTT

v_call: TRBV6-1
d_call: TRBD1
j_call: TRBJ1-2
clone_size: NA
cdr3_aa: CANARDRGYGYTF
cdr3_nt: TGTGCCAACGCTCGGGACAGGGGCTATGGCTACACCTTC

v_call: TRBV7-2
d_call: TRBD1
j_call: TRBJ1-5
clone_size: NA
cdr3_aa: CASSRQGQPQHF
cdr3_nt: TGTGCCAGCAGTAGACAGGGTCAGCCCCAGCATTTT

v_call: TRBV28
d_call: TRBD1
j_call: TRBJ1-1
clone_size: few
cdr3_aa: CASSSMAGTVNTEAFF
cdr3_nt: TGTGCCAGCAGTTCGATGGCCGGGACAGTGAACACTGAAGCTTTCTTT

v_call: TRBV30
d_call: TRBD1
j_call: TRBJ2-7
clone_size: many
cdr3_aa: CAWSRDRTYEQYF
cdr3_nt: TGTGCCTGGAGTCGGGACAGGACCTACGAGCAGTACTTC

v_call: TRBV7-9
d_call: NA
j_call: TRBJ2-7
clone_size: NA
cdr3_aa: CASSLAASFGYEQYF
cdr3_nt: TGTGCCAGCAGCTTAGCCGCTAGTTTTGGGTACGAGCAGTACTTC

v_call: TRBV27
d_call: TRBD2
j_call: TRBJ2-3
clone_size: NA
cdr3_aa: CASSLGLAGYTQYF
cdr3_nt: TGTGCCAGCAGTTTAGGACTAGCGGGTTATACGCAGTATTTT

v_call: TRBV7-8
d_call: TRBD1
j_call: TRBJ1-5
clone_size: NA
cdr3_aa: CASSATGGRVQPQHF
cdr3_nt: TGTGCCAGCAGCGCGACAGGGGGCCGTGTCCAGCCCCAGCATTTT

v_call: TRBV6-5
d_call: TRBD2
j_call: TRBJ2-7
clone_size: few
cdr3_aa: CASIYKAGVTYEQYF
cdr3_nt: TGTGCCAGCATCTACAAAGCGGGGGTAACCTACGAGCAGTACTTC

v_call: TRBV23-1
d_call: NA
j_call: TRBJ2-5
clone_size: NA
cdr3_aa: CASILIQETQYF
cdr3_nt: TGCGCCAGCATACTGATCCAAGAGACCCAGTACTTC

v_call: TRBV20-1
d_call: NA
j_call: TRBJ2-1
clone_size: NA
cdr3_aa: CSGMEDQQFF
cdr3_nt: TGCAGTGGGATGGAGGATCAGCAGTTCTTC

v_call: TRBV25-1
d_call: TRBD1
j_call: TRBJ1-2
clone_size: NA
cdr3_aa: CASSEDRSYGYTF
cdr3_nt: TGTGCCAGCAGTGAGGACAGGAGCTATGGCTACACCTTC

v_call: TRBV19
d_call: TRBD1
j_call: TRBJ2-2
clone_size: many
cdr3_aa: CASSMGTGHTGELFF
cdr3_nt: TGTGCCAGTAGTATGGGGACAGGCCACACCGGGGAGCTGTTTTTT

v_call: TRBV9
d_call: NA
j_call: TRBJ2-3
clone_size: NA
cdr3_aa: CASSPQAYSSTDTQYF
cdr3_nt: TGTGCCAGCAGCCCCCAGGCATACTCTAGCACAGATACGCAGTATTTT

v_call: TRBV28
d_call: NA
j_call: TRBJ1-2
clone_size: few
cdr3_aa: CASSLTNRYTF
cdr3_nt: TGTGCCAGCAGTTTGACTAATCGCTACACCTTC

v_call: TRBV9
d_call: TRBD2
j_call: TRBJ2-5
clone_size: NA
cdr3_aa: CASSVDASGREETQYF
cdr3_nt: TGTGCCAGCAGCGTAGATGCTAGCGGGAGGGAAGAGACCCAGTACTTC

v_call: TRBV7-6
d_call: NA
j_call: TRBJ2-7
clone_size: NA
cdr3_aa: CASSLTGGDIREQYF
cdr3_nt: TGTGCCAGCAGCTTAACAGGTGGGGATATTCGAGAGCAGTACTTC

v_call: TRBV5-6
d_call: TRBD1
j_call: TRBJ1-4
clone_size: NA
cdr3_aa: CASSGGQGAEKLFF
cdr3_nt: TGTGCCAGCAGCGGGGGACAGGGAGCTGAAAAACTGTTTTTT

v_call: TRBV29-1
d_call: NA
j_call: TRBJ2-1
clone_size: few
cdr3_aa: CSVVGRGYNEQFF
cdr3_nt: TGCAGCGTTGTAGGGCGGGGATACAATGAGCAGTTCTTC

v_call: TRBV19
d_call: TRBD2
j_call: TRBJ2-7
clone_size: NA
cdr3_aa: CASSISGGRAYEQYF
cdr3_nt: TGTGCCAGTAGTATTTCCGGCGGGAGGGCCTACGAGCAGTACTTC

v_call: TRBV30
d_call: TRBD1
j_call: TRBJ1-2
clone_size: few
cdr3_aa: CAWSPGTGRGYTF
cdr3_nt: TGTGCCTGGAGTCCCGGGACAGGACGTGGCTACACCTTC

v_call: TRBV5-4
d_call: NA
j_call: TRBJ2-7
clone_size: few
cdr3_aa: CASSFPGREQYF
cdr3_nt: TGTGCCAGCAGCTTCCCGGGGAGGGAGCAGTACTTC

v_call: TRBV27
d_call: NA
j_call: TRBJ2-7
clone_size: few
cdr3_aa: CASSLSPNSYEQYF
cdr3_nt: TGTGCCAGCAGTTTATCGCCTAACTCCTACGAGCAGTACTTC

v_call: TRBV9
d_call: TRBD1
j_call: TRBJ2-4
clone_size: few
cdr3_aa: CASSKGTGVAKNIQYF
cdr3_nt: TGTGCCAGCAGTAAAGGGACAGGGGTAGCCAAAAACATTCAGTACTTC

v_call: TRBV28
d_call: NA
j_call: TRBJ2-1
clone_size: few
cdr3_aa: CASRQLDRYNEQFF
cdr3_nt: TGTGCCAGCAGGCAACTCGACAGGTACAATGAGCAGTTCTTC

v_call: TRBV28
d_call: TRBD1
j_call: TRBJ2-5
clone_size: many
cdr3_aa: CASSPGHDRGQYF
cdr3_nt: TGTGCCAGCAGCCCGGGACACGACAGGGGCCAGTACTTC

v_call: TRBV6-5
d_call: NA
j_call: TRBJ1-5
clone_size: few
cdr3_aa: CASNPTGSNQPQHF
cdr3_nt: TGTGCCAGCAATCCGACAGGAAGCAATCAGCCCCAGCATTTT

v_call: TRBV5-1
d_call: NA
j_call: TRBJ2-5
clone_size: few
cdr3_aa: CASSLEARVQETQYF
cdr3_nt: TGCGCCAGCAGCTTGGAAGCCAGGGTTCAAGAGACCCAGTACTTC

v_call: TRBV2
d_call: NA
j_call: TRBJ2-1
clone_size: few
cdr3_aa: CASNQQGTSYNEQFF
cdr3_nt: TGTGCCAGCAATCAGCAGGGGACCTCCTACAATGAGCAGTTCTTC

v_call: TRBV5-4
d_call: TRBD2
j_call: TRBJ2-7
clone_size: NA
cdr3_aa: CASSLLGRAADEQYF
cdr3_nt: TGTGCCAGCAGCTTGCTCGGGAGGGCCGCAGACGAGCAGTACTTC